This T cell receptor beta chain originates from a study of blood T cell repertoires in COVID-19. The age range of participants was 18 to 89 years, with residence in some 25 US areas. Participants reported their clinical history, and cohort assignment relied on those reports. Before being deemed recovered, Cohort 3 donors had two negative PCRs, clearance, or symptom resolution. Germline values: CDR1 KGHSH, CDR2 LQKENI. The CDR3 extends over 18 amino acids. The ends lost 3 bases at V and 4 bases at J; junction bases unmatched: 12. Study processing details: Estimates of nucleated cell counts were drawn from the amplification of reference gene primers. Clones were read by immunoSEQ multiplex PCR, and TCRdb kept only the in-frame ones, dropping some. V and J calls plus clone size are reproduced from that table; the DNA served to infer D and trimming. The table includes about 360,000 clones, about 90% detected once.

The receptor was derived from a man aged 30 to 39 who had recovered from COVID-19. V gene TRBV18 combines with J gene TRBJ1-3, with 10 bases aligning to TRBD1. The sequenced sample consisted of PBMCs or T cells enriched from blood (not recorded which). In nucleotides, the CDR3 is TGTGCCAGCTCACCGTTTATTCCCGGACAGGGGGAAGGAAACACCATATATTTT. Encoded protein: CASSPFIPGQGEGNTIYF. The full variable domain, rest sourced from reference TRBV18 and TRBJ1-3, is NAGVMQNPRHLVRRRGQEARLRCSPMKGHSHVYWYRQLPEEGLKFMVYLQKENIIDESGMPKERFSAEFPKEGPSILRIQQVVRGDSAAYFCASSPFIPGQGEGNTIYFGEGSWLTVV.